Given below is one T cell receptor beta chain in context. The antigen is unknown. This entry is derived from a study of cytomegalovirus exposure and HLA in healthy donors. Study results and limitations: Researchers reportedly found TCR beta sequences accurately predicted most subjects' HLA-A and HLA-B alleles.

Deletions cut 5 bases from V and 8 bases from J, with 12 bases between. Germline V gene lookup returns CDR1 PRHDT and CDR2 FYEKMQ (reference sequence). This CDR3 comprises 13 residues. Healthy donors of bone marrow made up the group. The primer mix had 60 Vbeta and 13 Jbeta primers. Sequencing was performed with immunoSEQ multiplex PCR; in TCRdb, only in-frame clones are kept and a portion is missing. The table shows more than 80,000 clones, with roughly 73% occurring only once. The TCR comes from a middle-aged man in good health and CMV-seronegative. The rearrangement links TRBV13 to TRBJ2-2; TRBD2 might be the D (5 bases). Sequenced input: PBMCs. CDR3 sequence reads: CASSPGSRGELFF. The CDR3 DNA reads TGTGCCAGCAGCCCGGGATCGCGAGGGGAGCTGTTTTTT.